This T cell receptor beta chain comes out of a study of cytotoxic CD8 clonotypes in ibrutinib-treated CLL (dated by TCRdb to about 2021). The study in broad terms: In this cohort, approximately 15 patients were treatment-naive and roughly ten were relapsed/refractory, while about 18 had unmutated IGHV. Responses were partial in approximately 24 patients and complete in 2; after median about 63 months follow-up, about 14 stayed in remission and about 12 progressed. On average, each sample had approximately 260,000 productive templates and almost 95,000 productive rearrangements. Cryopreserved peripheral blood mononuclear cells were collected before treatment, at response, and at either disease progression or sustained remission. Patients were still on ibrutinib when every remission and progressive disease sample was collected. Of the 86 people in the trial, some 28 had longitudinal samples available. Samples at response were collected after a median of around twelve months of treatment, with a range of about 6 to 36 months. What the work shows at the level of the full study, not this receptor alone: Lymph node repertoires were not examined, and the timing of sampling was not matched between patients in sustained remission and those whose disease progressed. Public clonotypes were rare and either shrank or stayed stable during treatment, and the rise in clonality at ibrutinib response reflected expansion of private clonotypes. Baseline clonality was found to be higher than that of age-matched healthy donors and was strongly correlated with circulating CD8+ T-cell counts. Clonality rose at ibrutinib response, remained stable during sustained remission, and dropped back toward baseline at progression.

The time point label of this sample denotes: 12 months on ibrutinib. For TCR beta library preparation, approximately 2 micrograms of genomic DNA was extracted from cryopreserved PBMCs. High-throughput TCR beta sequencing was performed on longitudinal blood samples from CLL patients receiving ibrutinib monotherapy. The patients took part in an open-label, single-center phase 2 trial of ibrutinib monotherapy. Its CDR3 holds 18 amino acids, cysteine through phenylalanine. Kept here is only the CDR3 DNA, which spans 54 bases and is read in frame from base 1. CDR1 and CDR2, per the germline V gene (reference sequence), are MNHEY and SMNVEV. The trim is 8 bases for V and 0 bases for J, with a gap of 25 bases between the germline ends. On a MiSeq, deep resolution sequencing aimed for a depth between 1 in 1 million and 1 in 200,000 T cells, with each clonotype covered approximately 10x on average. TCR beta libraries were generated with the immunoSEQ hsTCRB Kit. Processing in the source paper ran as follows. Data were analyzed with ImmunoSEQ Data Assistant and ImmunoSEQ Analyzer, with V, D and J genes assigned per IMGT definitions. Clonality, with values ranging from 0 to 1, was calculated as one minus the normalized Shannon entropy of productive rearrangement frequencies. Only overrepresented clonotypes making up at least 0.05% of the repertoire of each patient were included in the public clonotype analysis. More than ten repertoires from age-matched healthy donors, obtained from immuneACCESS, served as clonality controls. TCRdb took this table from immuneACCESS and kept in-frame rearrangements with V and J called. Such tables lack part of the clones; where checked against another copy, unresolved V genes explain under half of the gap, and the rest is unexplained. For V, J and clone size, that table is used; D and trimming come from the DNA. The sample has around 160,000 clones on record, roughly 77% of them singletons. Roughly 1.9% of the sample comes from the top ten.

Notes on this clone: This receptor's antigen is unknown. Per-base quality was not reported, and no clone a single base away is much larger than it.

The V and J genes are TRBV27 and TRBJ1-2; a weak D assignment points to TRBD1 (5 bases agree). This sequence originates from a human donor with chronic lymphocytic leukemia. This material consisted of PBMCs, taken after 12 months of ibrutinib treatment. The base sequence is TGTGCCAGCCTCCCTAGCGACAGTTATAGACGAGCTAACTATGGCTACACCTTC. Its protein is CASLPSDSYRRANYGYTF.